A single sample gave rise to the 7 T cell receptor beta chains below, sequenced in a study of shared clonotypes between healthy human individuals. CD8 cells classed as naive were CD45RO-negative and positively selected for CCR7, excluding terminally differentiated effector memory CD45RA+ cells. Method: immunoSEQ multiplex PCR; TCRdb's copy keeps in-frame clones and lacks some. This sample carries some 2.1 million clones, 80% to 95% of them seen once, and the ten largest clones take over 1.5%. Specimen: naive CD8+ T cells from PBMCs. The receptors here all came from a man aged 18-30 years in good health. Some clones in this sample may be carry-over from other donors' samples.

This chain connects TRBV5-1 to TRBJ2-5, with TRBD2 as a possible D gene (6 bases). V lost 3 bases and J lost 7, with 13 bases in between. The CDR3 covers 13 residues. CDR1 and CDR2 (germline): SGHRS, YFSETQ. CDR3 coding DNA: TGCGCCAGCAGCTCAGGGCGGGAATCGACCCAGTACTTC. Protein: CASSSGRESTQYF.

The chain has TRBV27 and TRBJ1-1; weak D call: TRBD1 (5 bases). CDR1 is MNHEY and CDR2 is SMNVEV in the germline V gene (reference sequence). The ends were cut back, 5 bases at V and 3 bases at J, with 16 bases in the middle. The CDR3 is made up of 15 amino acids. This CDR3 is CASSPGTATYTEAFF. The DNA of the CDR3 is TGTGCCAGCAGTCCAGGGACGGCTACGTACACTGAAGCTTTCTTT.

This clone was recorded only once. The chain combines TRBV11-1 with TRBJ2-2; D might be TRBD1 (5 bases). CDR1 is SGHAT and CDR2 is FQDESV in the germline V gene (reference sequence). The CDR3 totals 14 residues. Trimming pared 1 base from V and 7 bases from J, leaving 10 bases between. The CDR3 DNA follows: TGTGCCAGCAGCTTAGGGACAAACGGCGGGGAGCTGTTTTTT. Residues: CASSLGTNGGELFF.

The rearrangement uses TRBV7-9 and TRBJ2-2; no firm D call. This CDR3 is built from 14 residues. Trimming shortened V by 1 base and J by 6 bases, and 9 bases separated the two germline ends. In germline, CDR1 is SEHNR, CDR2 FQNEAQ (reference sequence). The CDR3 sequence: CASSLEWKAGELFF. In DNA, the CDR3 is TGTGCCAGCAGCTTAGAATGGAAAGCCGGGGAGCTGTTTTTT.

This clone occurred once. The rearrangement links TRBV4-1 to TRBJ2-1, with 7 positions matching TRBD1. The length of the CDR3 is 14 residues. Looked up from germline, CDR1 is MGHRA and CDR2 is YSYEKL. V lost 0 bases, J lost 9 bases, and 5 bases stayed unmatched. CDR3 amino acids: CASSQDDRVAEQFF. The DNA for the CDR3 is TGCGCCAGCAGCCAAGATGACAGGGTGGCTGAGCAGTTCTTC.

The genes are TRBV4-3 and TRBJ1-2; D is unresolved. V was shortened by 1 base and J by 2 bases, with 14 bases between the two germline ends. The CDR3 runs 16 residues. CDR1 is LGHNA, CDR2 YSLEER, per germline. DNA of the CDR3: TGCGCCAGCAGCCAAGGGCGGTTTGGACTAAACTATGGCTACACCTTC. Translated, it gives CASSQGRFGLNYGYTF.

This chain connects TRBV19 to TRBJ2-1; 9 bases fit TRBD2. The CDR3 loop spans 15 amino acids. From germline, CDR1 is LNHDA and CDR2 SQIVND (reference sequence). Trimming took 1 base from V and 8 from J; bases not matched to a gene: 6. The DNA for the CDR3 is TGTGCCAGTAGTATAGCGCGGGAGGGCCCCGATGAGCAGTTCTTC. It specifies CASSIAREGPDEQFF. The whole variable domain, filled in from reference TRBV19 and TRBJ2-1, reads DGGITQSPKYLFRKEGQNVTLSCEQNLNHDAMYWYRQDPGQGLRLIYYSQIVNDFQKGDIAEGYSVSREKKESFPLTVTSAQKNPTAFYLCASSIAREGPDEQFFGPGTRLTVL.